This TCR beta chain was obtained from a study of molecular identifiers for immune sequencing clone quantification. The sample holds a few counts of this clonotype. Germline CDR1 reads MDHEN; CDR2 reads SYDVKM. This CDR3 is built from 16 residues. V was pared by 0 bases and J by 6 bases, with 2 bases of the junction left unmatched. MiXCR, applied by TCRdb to the PCR reads, yields one record per CDR3 protein. The sample records 460,000 or so distinct CDR3 sequences, over 20% being singletons. This sequence was found in a human donor in good health. Some libraries in this study had Jurkat cell RNA spiked in. The gene calls are TRBV28 and TRBJ2-2; 12 bases line up with TRBD1. The sequenced sample was naive CD8+ T cells from blood, with Jurkat cell RNA spiked in. Subset specified: FACS-sorted CD8+CD4-CCR7+CD45RA+ naive T cells. Written as DNA, the CDR3 is TGTGCCAGCAGTTTATGGGGACAGGGGGCTGCCGGGGAGCTGTTTTTT. This codes for CASSLWGQGAAGELFF.